This T cell receptor (beta chain) was documented in a study of cytomegalovirus exposure and HLA in healthy donors. Study-wide findings and caveats: Reports credit the classifier with highly specific, highly sensitive diagnosis of cytomegalovirus status. Most sequenced TCRs were rare (though some public TCRs occurred in many donors). A few CMV-associated chains were confirmed in vitro to be specific for CMV antigens.

The approximately 130-subject validation cohort, separate from the 666-subject first cohort, included the donors. About this clone: Its antigen remains unknown.

Here immunoSEQ multiplex PCR was the method, and the copy in TCRdb shows in-frame clones only, minus some. The repertoire holds some 140,000 clones, with about 88% as singletons. Unmatched junction bases numbered 8, after V lost 3 bases and J lost 4 bases. Germline V gives CDR1 LGHNA, CDR2 YSLEER. This CDR3 region has 17 residues. The rearrangement joins TRBV4-3 to TRBJ2-1, with 11 bases identical to TRBD1. Sequencing used PBMCs. The receptor was isolated from a man between 18 and 29 years old in good health and CMV-seropositive. The CDR3 DNA follows: TGCGCCAGCAGCCATACTTTAGGGACAGGGGGGTACAATGAGCAGTTCTTC. Translating it yields CASSHTLGTGGYNEQFF.